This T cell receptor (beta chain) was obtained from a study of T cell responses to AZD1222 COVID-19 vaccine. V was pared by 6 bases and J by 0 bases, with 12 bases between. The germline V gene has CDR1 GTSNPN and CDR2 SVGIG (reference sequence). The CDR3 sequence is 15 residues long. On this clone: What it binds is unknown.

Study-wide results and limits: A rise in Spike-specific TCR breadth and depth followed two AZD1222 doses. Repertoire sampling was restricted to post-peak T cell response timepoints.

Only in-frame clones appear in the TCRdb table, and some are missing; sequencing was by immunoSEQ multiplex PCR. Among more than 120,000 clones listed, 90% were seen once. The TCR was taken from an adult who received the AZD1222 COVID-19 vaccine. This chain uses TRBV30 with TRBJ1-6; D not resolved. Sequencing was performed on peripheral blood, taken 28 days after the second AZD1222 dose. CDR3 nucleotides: TGTGCCTGCCGACGGACGAGCTCCTATAATTCACCCCTCCACTTT. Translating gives CACRRTSSYNSPLHF. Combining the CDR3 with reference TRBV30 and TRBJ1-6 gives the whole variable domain SQTIHQWPATLVQPVGSPLSLECTVEGTSNPNLYWYRQAAGRGLQLLFYSVGIGQISSEVPQNLSASRPQDRQFILSSKKLLLSDSGFYLCACRRTSSYNSPLHFGNGTRLTVT.